This TCR beta chain was obtained from a study of T-cell memory formation after mild COVID-19. Study-level points and caveats: The appearance of some responding clones in pre-infection memory suggested that cross-reactive memory joined. Contracting clones from day 15 to 85 had balanced CD4/CD8; later expanders favoured CD4+.

The TCR alpha and TCR beta cDNA libraries, bearing sample barcodes and UMIs, were generated by 5'RACE using constant-segment primers. TCRdb recomputed calls from the 5' RACE reads with MiXCR, one row per CDR3 protein. The sample has fewer than 600,000 distinct CDR3 sequences, about 20% seen once. Many counts were recorded for this clonotype. The antigen remains undetermined. V dropped 2 bases and J dropped 7 bases, with 17 bases sitting between them. The CDR3 covers 15 residues. Germline CDR1 reads MNHEY; CDR2 reads SVGAGI. The rearrangement uses TRBV6-5 and TRBJ1-1; no definite D call. The sequencing input was PBMCs or a T cell subset sorted from them (not recorded which). This TCR was recovered from an adult woman who had mild COVID-19 (a few samples of this study predate the infection). Cell type and time point are not known. The CDR3 spells CASSYHPGPGLEAFF. The CDR3 DNA reads as TGTGCCAGCAGTTACCATCCGGGTCCCGGGCTTGAAGCTTTCTTT.